This T cell receptor (beta chain) was identified during a study of T cells in Graves' hyperthyroidism and ophthalmopathy. Study-level background: Peripheral blood was drawn at first diagnosis, prior to all treatment. Points from the study as a whole: Most clonotypes expanded in the thyroid (above 0.001) were also present in blood. Ophthalmopathy was identified by the model a median about six months ahead of onset.

From RNA transcripts, TCR beta CDR3 regions were amplified. With the HTBI primer set, the TCR CDR3 went through a first round of RT-PCR. TCRdb processed the multiplex PCR reads anew with MiXCR; each CDR3 protein has one entry. The table lists about 300,000 distinct CDR3 sequences, roughly 19% of them singletons. A remark on this clonotype: Its target is not known. At one end the junction does not follow the germline gene, possibly because of a read error.

The CDR3 covers 18 residues. In germline, CDR1 is SGHRS, CDR2 YFSETQ. Sequenced material: blood. This receptor was obtained from a man between 50 and 59 years old with Graves' ophthalmopathy. V is TRBV5-1 and J is TRBJ2-3; 10 positions match TRBD1. CDR3 DNA: TGTGCCAGCAGCTTGGGACAGGGGCGAGGGACGAGTACAGATACGCAGTATTTT. This sequence encodes CASSLGQGRGTSTDTQYF.